The present T cell receptor beta chain was sequenced within a study of blood T cells in healthy people across ages (dated by TCRdb to between 2014 and 2017). About the study as a whole: Template switching captured roughly one uniquely barcoded TCR beta cDNA molecule per two T cells in model experiments. To avoid experimental bias, donors of different ages were spread randomly across the sequencing lanes. Four age groups were formed from the donors: young (average approximately 17 years), middle-aged (around 37), aged (around 68) and long-lived (about 80). To track age-related changes in TCR beta repertoire diversity, the study relied on deep sequencing normalized with unique cDNA molecular identifiers. Using the same blood draw, the study looked at two additional independent replicas of 1 million unique cDNA reads for two donors, one aged 18 to 29 and the other aged 80 or older.

Library preparation employed 5' RACE. Instrument on record: Illumina HiSeq 2500. A second PCR of roughly 7 to 11 cycles was performed with a sample-barcoded 5' primer and a J-beta primer mix. Each TCR beta cDNA molecule received a unique molecular identifier from a template-switch 5' adaptor carrying 12 random nucleotides. At least 2.5 million CDR3-containing paired-end reads were obtained from each sample. First-strand cDNA was synthesized from all RNA with the Mint cDNA synthesis kit, primed by a TRBC-specific oligonucleotide. Following uracil-DNA glycosylase treatment, a first 18-cycle PCR with universal primers M1SS and BC2_uni_R was performed on all cDNA. In the paper's pipeline: Normalization of each sample was performed by random selection of 1 million high-quality reads, each carrying a distinct molecular identifier. Reads sharing molecular identifiers were discarded rather than binned into consensus sequences. MiTCR, with a Q25 quality threshold and the strictest error-elimination algorithm, was used for CDR3 identification, clonotype clustering and error correction. A nonparametric unseen species model using Euler transformation provided a lower-bound estimate of total TCR beta diversity. TCRdb reprocessed the public reads (quality trimming at Q25 with fastp, clone calling with MiXCR) and kept in-frame beta chains. CDR3 protein sequences are deduplicated, and each keeps its most common genes and DNA. TCRdb's processing, not the authors', yielded these V and J calls. The sample records approximately 850,000 distinct CDR3 sequences, about 42% of which are singletons. The ten largest clones add up to approximately 20% of the sample.

Systemically healthy Caucasian individuals from Russia, around 38 in total and aged about 6 to 95 years, were included as donors. Around 9.9 milliliters of peripheral blood were collected from each donor into EDTA-treated Vacutainer tubes. PBMCs were isolated by Ficoll-Paque density-gradient centrifugation, with at least 7 million obtained per sample. Total RNA, at least 5.5 micrograms per sample, was extracted from PBMCs with Trizol reagent. Naive CD45RAhigh/CD27high T cell percentages were measured by flow cytometry on a PBMC aliquot from every donor. A note on this clonotype: Its antigen target is currently unknown. The input lacks base qualities; no much larger clone sits a single base away.

Points the paper makes about the study in general: The CMV infection status of donors was not known, potentially confounding age-related changes in expanded clonotypes. Estimates of total diversity from one million sequenced T cells were regarded as lower bounds and underestimates. Observed TCR beta diversity per million T cells fell roughly linearly with age, and a significant reduction was already apparent by age roughly 40. Compared with the aged group, the long-lived group had more naive CD4+ T cells, fewer expanded clones and increased TCR diversity, suggesting age selection. Conclusive comparison of naive and antigen-experienced compartments was prevented by the profiling of bulk unsorted PBMCs. There was a strong correlation between observed TCR beta diversity and the percentage of naive T cells measured by flow cytometry.

Per the germline V gene (reference sequence), DFQATT is the CDR1 and SNEGSKA is the CDR2. Counted from cysteine to phenylalanine, this CDR3 has 15 amino acids. Solely the CDR3 DNA is kept, with 45 bases framed from the first base. The V end loses 6 bases and the J end loses 1 base, and a stretch of 13 bases separates them. This TCR derives from a man in his fifties or sixties in good health. Sample: blood. The chain uses TRBV20-1 and TRBJ2-6, with no confident D gene call. The CDR3 has the sequence CSAGLSGSGANVLTF. In nucleotide form, the sequence is TGCAGTGCCGGCCTATCTGGGTCTGGGGCCAACGTCCTGACTTTC.